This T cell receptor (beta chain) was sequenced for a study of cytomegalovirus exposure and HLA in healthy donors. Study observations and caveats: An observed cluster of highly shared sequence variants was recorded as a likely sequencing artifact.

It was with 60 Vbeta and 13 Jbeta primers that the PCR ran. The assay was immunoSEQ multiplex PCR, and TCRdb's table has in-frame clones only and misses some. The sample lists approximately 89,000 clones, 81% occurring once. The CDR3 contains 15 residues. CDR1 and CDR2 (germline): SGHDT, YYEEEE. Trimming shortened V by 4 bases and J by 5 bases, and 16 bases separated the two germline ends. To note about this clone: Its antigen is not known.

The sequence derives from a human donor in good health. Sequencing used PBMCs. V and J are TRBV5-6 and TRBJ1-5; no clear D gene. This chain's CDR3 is CASSLTGREDQPQHF. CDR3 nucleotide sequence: TGTGCCAGCAGCCTAACGGGAAGGGAAGATCAGCCCCAGCATTTT.